The source of this T cell receptor (beta chain) is a study of molecular identifiers for immune sequencing clone quantification. General study points: Spiked Jurkat TCR RNA equivalent to one cell reportedly surfaced among roughly 1 million naive cells.

There are 14 residues in the CDR3. The germline V gene has CDR1 LNHDA and CDR2 SQIVND (reference sequence). A remark on this clonotype: Its antigen is unknown. A much larger clone lies one base from this, so it may be a read error.

A single record per CDR3 protein comes from TCRdb applying MiXCR to the PCR reads. This sample has some 320,000 distinct CDR3 sequences, with roughly 23% found just once. This receptor was identified in a human donor in good health. Some libraries in this study had Jurkat cell RNA spiked in. The sequencing sample was made of naive CD8+ T cells from blood, with Jurkat cell RNA spiked in. Indicated subset: FACS-sorted CD8+CD4-CCR7+CD45RA+ naive T cells. The gene calls are TRBV19 and TRBJ1-4; D not certain. The CDR3 region is CASSKQPTSEKLFF. DNA for the CDR3: TGTGCCAGTTCGAAACAGCCGACTAGTGAAAAACTGTTTTTT.